This is a list of T cell receptor beta chains from one sample in a study of T cell repertoires in cytomegalovirus infection. One entry per CDR3 protein results from TCRdb running MiXCR on the reads. The sample consists of 680,000 or so distinct CDR3 sequences, 35% to 45% of them appearing once. The sequenced material came from PBMCs. The receptors shown here come from a human donor in good health (CMV status not recorded). Some clones in this sample may be carry-over from other donors' samples. Each CDR3 is given with its conserved first and last residue. Each record gives: J gene, V gene, CDR3 protein.

TRBJ2-1 TRBV28 CASSPRDRGGGLVYNEQFF
TRBJ2-3 TRBV6-5 CASRRQWPDTQYF
TRBJ1-4 TRBV14 CASSLDTRGEKLFF
TRBJ2-7 TRBV20-1 CSATLAGNPYEQYF
TRBJ2-3 TRBV5-1 CASSLRGADTQYF
TRBJ1-1 TRBV6-6 CASSSPGGVGGVNMNTEAFF
TRBJ2-7 TRBV2 CASLHPGGTYEQYF
TRBJ1-3 TRBV6-5 CASSYVPGQGGGNTIYF
TRBJ1-1 TRBV7-6 CASSFSAGGLRNTEAFF
TRBJ2-5 TRBV7-9 CASSLTRPEREDETQYF
TRBJ2-7 TRBV12-3/TRBV12-4 CASSGTDRVHEQYF
TRBJ1-1 TRBV5-1 CASSPGQWEGAEAFF
TRBJ2-5 TRBV10-1 CASATLAGILQETQYF
TRBJ1-2 TRBV7-9 CASSLAARATYGYTF
TRBJ1-2 TRBV7-4 CASSSSIQNGYTF
TRBJ2-1 TRBV7-8 CASSLALGLAGVGFF
TRBJ1-5 TRBV2 CASGRDRGGDQPQHF
TRBJ2-7 TRBV7-2 CASSLLDHRSSYEQYF
TRBJ2-1 TRBV7-3 CASSLRGSGGLNEQFF
TRBJ1-6 TRBV20-1 CSAREGDSPLHF
TRBJ2-1 TRBV25-1 CASSRRAGSYNEQFF
TRBJ2-7 TRBV20-1 CSARWAGPSPYEQYF
TRBJ1-2 TRBV7-2 CASSQHGTMKSGNGYTF
TRBJ2-5 TRBV6-1 CARSDRAGVQTQYF
TRBJ2-7 TRBV7-2 CASSLAPGRLAVYYEQYF
TRBJ1-5 TRBV4-1 CASRLRVGNQPQHF
TRBJ1-1 TRBV7-6 CASSASRGNTEAFF
TRBJ1-3 TRBV5-4 CASSLREGSGNTIYF
TRBJ2-3 TRBV28 CASSTLAGGPTDTQYF
TRBJ1-2 TRBV13 CASRPSQGQNYYTF